Sequencing of this T cell receptor (beta chain) was carried out in a study of identical twins. The CDR3 runs to 15 residues. Trimming shortened V by 4 bases and J by 4 bases, and 17 bases separated the two germline ends. CDR1 and CDR2 from the germline V gene are SGHRS and YFSETQ. TCRdb analysed the 5' RACE reads with MiXCR anew, one entry per CDR3 protein. This table holds some 790,000 distinct CDR3 sequences, approximately 18% found once. These same data were also listed under a study on T cells expressing NK-cell markers.

Sequenced sample: PBMCs. The V and J genes are TRBV5-1 and TRBJ2-5, with D unclear. The sequence came from a woman aged 18-29 years in good health. CDR3 in amino acids: CASSTKPGRGETQYF. The CDR3 nucleotides are TGCGCCAGCAGCACCAAACCCGGTCGAGGAGAGACCCAGTACTTC.